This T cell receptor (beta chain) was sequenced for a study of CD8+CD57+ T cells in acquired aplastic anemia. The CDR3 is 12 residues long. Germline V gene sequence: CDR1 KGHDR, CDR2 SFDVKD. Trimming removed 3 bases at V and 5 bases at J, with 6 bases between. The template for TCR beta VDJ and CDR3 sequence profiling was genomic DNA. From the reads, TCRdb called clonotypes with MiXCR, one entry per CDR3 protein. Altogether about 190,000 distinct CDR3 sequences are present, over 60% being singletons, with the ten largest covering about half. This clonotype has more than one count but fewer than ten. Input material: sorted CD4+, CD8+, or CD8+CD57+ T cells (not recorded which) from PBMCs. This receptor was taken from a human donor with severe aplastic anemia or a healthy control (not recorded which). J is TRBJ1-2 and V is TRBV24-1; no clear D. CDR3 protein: CATSDGRYGYTF. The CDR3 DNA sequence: TGTGCCACCAGTGATGGGAGGTATGGCTACACCTTC.